The clone carrying this T cell receptor beta chain was recorded a few times. No antigen is known for it. CDR3 length: 17 amino acids. The V segment lost 2 bases and the J segment 0 bases; nucleotides outside the gene matches: 6. Germline CDR1 and CDR2: MNHEY and SVGAGI. A second PCR, run for about 7 to 11 cycles, used a sample-barcoded 5' primer plus a J-beta primer mix. From the 5' RACE reads, TCRdb called clonotypes with MiXCR, one entry per CDR3 protein. Of about 500,000 distinct CDR3 sequences in the sample, 24% were seen once. This record comes from a study of blood T cells in healthy people across ages. Study results and limitations: PBMCs went unsorted, and a conclusive naive versus antigen-experienced comparison was therefore prevented.

Ranging in age from about 6 to 90, the donors were healthy Caucasian individuals from Russia. The authors drew around 9.3 milliliters of peripheral blood from each donor. This same sample was also part of a study on T cells of mothers and their children.

This receptor was obtained from a boy younger than 18 in good health. Material for sequencing was blood. This chain joins TRBV6-5 and TRBJ2-4; 8 bases agree with TRBD2. CDR3 nucleotides: TGTGCCAGCAGTTACCCTAGCGGGCTTCTAGCCAAAAACATTCAGTACTTC. This sequence encodes CASSYPSGLLAKNIQYF.